This TCR beta chain is from a study of cytomegalovirus exposure and HLA in healthy donors. For the study at large: The 120 or so validation repertoires, a later analysis reported, used the same platform as the approximately 630 first-cohort repertoires.

The method was immunoSEQ multiplex PCR; TCRdb's version includes in-frame clones alone and lacks a portion of them. The data contain tens of thousands of clones, roughly 80% of them singletons. With 3 bases clipped from V and 5 bases from J, the junction kept 6 bases outside the gene matches. Germline V gene data show CDR1 as KGHSH and CDR2 as LQKENI. This CDR3 contains 14 residues. The sequencing input was PBMCs. The TCR comes from a woman younger than 35 in good health and CMV-seropositive. The chain is built from TRBV18 and TRBJ2-7; TRBD1 matches at 8 bases. The CDR3 DNA reads as TGTGCCAGCTCACCGTTCGACAGGGGCCACGAGCAGTACTTC. It encodes CASSPFDRGHEQYF. The whole variable domain, filled in from reference TRBV18 and TRBJ2-7, reads NAGVMQNPRHLVRRRGQEARLRCSPMKGHSHVYWYRQLPEEGLKFMVYLQKENIIDESGMPKERFSAEFPKEGPSILRIQQVVRGDSAAYFCASSPFDRGHEQYFGPGTRLTVT.